This is a list of T cell receptor beta chains from one sample in a study of OX40 agonist ivuxolimab in advanced cancers. Assay used: immunoSEQ multiplex PCR; TCRdb lists only in-frame clones, some missing. The sample lists tens of thousands of clones, approximately 85% occurring once. The sample was CD4+ or CD8+ T cells sorted from blood, taken in a trial of the OX40 agonist ivuxolimab. Receptors originate from an adult with an advanced solid tumor such as melanoma, head and neck, liver or kidney cancer. Each CDR3 is given with its conserved first and last residue. Only some rows state a clone size, as once, few, many or a class for expanded clones.

clone_size: few
v_call: TRBV18
cdr3_aa: CASSPTEENTEAFF

clone_size: NA
v_call: TRBV29-1
cdr3_aa: CSVDSPSHEQYF

clone_size: many
v_call: TRBV18
cdr3_aa: CASSREQLAYEQYF

clone_size: NA
v_call: TRBV5-1
cdr3_aa: CASSEVGTSSEQFF

clone_size: NA
v_call: TRBV30
cdr3_aa: CAWSKGNSDTQYF

clone_size: NA
v_call: TRBV5-1
cdr3_aa: CASSLGQGPETQYF

clone_size: NA
v_call: TRBV2
cdr3_aa: CASSVRWLETQYF

clone_size: NA
v_call: TRBV5-1
cdr3_aa: CASSLAGGRSDTQYF

clone_size: NA
v_call: TRBV9
cdr3_aa: CASSVATQGLLNTEAFF

clone_size: NA
v_call: TRBV30
cdr3_aa: CAWSVRGYSYEQYF

clone_size: NA
v_call: TRBV29-1
cdr3_aa: CSVVENYGYTF

clone_size: NA
v_call: TRBV12-5
cdr3_aa: CASGQSGFDTDTQYF

clone_size: NA
v_call: TRBV6-6
cdr3_aa: CASSYVGLETQYF

clone_size: NA
v_call: TRBV6-4
cdr3_aa: CASSPGLNTDTQYF

clone_size: NA
v_call: TRBV19
cdr3_aa: CASSPFGSRDEQYF

clone_size: NA
v_call: TRBV27
cdr3_aa: CASRPIQRDTEAFF

clone_size: NA
v_call: TRBV11-2
cdr3_aa: CASSLNLAKNNEQFF

clone_size: once
v_call: TRBV5-4
cdr3_aa: CASSLGTGWSGANVLTF

clone_size: NA
v_call: TRBV30
cdr3_aa: CAWGREPLSDEQYF

clone_size: NA
v_call: TRBV5-1
cdr3_aa: CASSQGLAGGGEQFF

clone_size: once
v_call: TRBV5-4
cdr3_aa: CASSLGQGGRETQYF

clone_size: NA
v_call: TRBV6-1
cdr3_aa: CASSVLGGTNEKLFF

clone_size: NA
v_call: TRBV5-1
cdr3_aa: CASSATGGVDTIYF

clone_size: NA
v_call: TRBV7-2
cdr3_aa: CASSLGAGRGETQYF

clone_size: NA
v_call: TRBV7-9
cdr3_aa: CASSSLGQGDGYTF

clone_size: NA
v_call: TRBV5-1
cdr3_aa: CASSSGTSGTTSTDTQYF

clone_size: once
v_call: TRBV5-5
cdr3_aa: CASSLEPRSSQPQHF

clone_size: NA
v_call: TRBV5-1
cdr3_aa: CASGGQGQDTQYF

clone_size: NA
v_call: TRBV30
cdr3_aa: CAWAQTGTYTEAFF

clone_size: NA
v_call: TRBV7-2
cdr3_aa: CASSSGTSGYEQYF

clone_size: NA
v_call: TRBV18
cdr3_aa: CASSPPFRAGELFF

clone_size: NA
v_call: TRBV2
cdr3_aa: CASSPDGGWTQYF

clone_size: NA
v_call: TRBV6-6
cdr3_aa: CASSITSQGANYGYTF

clone_size: once
v_call: TRBV28
cdr3_aa: CASSYLRGVSTNEKLFF

clone_size: NA
v_call: TRBV10-2
cdr3_aa: CASSAGGRTNEQFF

clone_size: NA
v_call: TRBV19
cdr3_aa: CASSINRGAYEQYF

clone_size: once
v_call: TRBV11-2
cdr3_aa: CARTDTQYF

clone_size: NA
v_call: TRBV5-1
cdr3_aa: CASSLGVETQYF

clone_size: NA
v_call: TRBV21-1
cdr3_aa: CASSNTGARCGYTF

clone_size: NA
v_call: TRBV5-4
cdr3_aa: CASSVGTSGTYNEQFF

clone_size: once
v_call: TRBV19
cdr3_aa: CASSISSGRGNEQFF

clone_size: NA
v_call: TRBV9
cdr3_aa: CASSVGVGGQETQYF

clone_size: NA
v_call: TRBV7-2
cdr3_aa: CASSFLAGGSDTQYF

clone_size: NA
v_call: TRBV15
cdr3_aa: CATSRGQGNTIYF

clone_size: NA
v_call: TRBV9
cdr3_aa: CASSVREQDPQQFF

clone_size: NA
v_call: TRBV7-2
cdr3_aa: CASSSRTGSSYNEQFF

clone_size: NA
v_call: TRBV19
cdr3_aa: CASSTGLAGANTGELFF

clone_size: NA
v_call: TRBV10-3
cdr3_aa: CATLGGYNEQFF

clone_size: NA
v_call: TRBV15
cdr3_aa: CATSRQTSGASQYF

clone_size: once
v_call: TRBV5-1
cdr3_aa: CASSLDGAGYNEQFF

clone_size: NA
v_call: TRBV11-3
cdr3_aa: CASSRGLAGSYEQYF

clone_size: NA
v_call: TRBV10-3
cdr3_aa: CAISEKTRFGDEQFF

clone_size: NA
v_call: TRBV19
cdr3_aa: CASSGRNEQFF

clone_size: NA
v_call: TRBV6-1
cdr3_aa: CASSVGQGGNQPQHF